Many counts were recorded for the clone carrying this TCR beta chain. Its antigen is as yet unknown. What was amplified from RNA transcripts were TCR beta CDR3 regions. TCR CDR3 regions were first amplified by RT-PCR with HTBI primers. Using its own MiXCR run on the multiplex PCR reads, TCRdb lists one record per CDR3 protein. The sample shows about 400,000 distinct CDR3 sequences, 11% to 15% of them seen only once. This entry is derived from a study of T cells in Graves' hyperthyroidism and ophthalmopathy. The study's findings and limits: Within blood appeared most thyroid clonotypes that had expanded above 0.001.

PBMCs were collected from an approximately 9.3 ml volume of fresh peripheral blood. Germline loops: CDR1 SGHTA, CDR2 FQGNSA. The CDR3 sequence is 17 residues long. V lost 5 bases to trimming and J lost 2 bases; unmatched junction nucleotides: 10. This chain uses TRBV7-2 with TRBJ2-1; 9 bases are shared with TRBD2. The sequenced material came from blood. This receptor was identified in a man aged 45-65 years with Graves' ophthalmopathy. The CDR3 sequence: CASSATGTSLTYNEQFF. For the CDR3, the DNA is TGTGCCAGCAGCGCAACCGGGACTAGCTTAACCTACAATGAGCAGTTCTTC.